The 11 T cell receptor beta chains presented below share a single source sample, sequenced in a study of Graves' ophthalmopathy and Graves' hyperthyroidism. Beta-chain TCR CDR3 regions were amplified from RNA transcripts. First-round RT-PCR relied on HTBI primers, and a second-round multiplex PCR came next. TCRdb fed the multiplex PCR reads into MiXCR, producing one record per CDR3 protein. The sample holds some 520,000 distinct CDR3 sequences, roughly 14% seen once. Sequenced: blood. Receptors were obtained from a woman aged 25 to 39 with Graves' ophthalmopathy.

This clonotype has a count of ten or more. V and J are TRBV27 and TRBJ2-2; D gene ambiguous. This CDR3 spans 13 amino acids. CDR1 is MNHEY and CDR2 is SMNVEV in the germline V gene (reference sequence). V lost 5 bases and J 4 bases, leaving 8 bases between the germline ends. CDR3 sequence reads: CASSLPSTGELFF. CDR3 nucleotide sequence: TGTGCCAGCAGTCTACCCAGCACCGGGGAGCTGTTTTTT.

This clonotype was recorded a few times. V usage is TRBV5-1 and J usage is TRBJ2-7; D may correspond to TRBD1 or TRBD2 (5 bases each). This CDR3 is built from 15 residues. Germline V gene data show CDR1 as SGHRS and CDR2 as YFSETQ. With 2 bases removed from V and 2 bases from J, the gap between germline ends came to 14 bases. CDR3 sequence: CASSFGTDFTYEQYF. The CDR3 nucleotides read TGCGCCAGCAGCTTTGGGACGGATTTTACCTACGAGCAGTACTTC.

This clonotype was counted a few times. The junction departs from germline at one end; a sequencing error may be responsible. This chain connects TRBV7-9 to TRBJ2-7; no definite D call. The length of the CDR3 is 14 residues. CDR1 is SEHNR, CDR2 FQNEAQ, per germline (reference sequence). CDR3 DNA sequence: TGTGCCAGCAGCTTAGCTCTAGGCTCCTACGAGCAGTGCTTC. This translates into CASSLALGSYEQCF.

In its sample, this clonotype was seen many times. The CDR3 spells CASSLWQAEGAFF. The CDR3, as DNA: TGTGCCAGCAGCTTATGGCAGGCCGAGGGAGCTTTCTTT. The chain links TRBV11-2 to TRBJ1-1; no firm D call. V lost 2 bases to trimming and J lost 10 bases, with 14 bases between them. Germline V CDR1 and CDR2: SGHAT, FQNNGV. The CDR3 totals 13 residues. The full variable domain, completed using reference TRBV11-2 and TRBJ1-1, is EAGVAQSPRYKIIEKRQSVAFWCNPISGHATLYWYQQILGQGPKLLIQFQNNGVVDDSQLPKDRFSAERLKGVDSTLKIQPAKLEDSAVYLCASSLWQAEGAFFGQGTRLTVV.

In its sample, this clonotype was seen many times. This chain connects TRBV12-3 or TRBV12-4 to TRBJ1-5; D not certain. V shed 0 bases and J shed 7 bases, with 7 bases lying between them. The CDR3 runs 13 residues. CDR3 sequence: CASSLALGQPQHF. CDR3 nucleotide sequence: TGTGCCAGCAGTTTAGCGCTCGGCCAGCCCCAGCATTTT.

The table lists this clonotype with many counts. The chain uses TRBV29-1 and TRBJ1-1; 8 positions match TRBD1. Germline CDR1 reads SQVTM; CDR2 reads ANQGSEA. The length of the CDR3 is 11 residues. With V trimmed by 7 bases and J by 7 bases, 5 bases remained unmatched. The CDR3 sequence is CSADRVLEAFF. CDR3 sequence (DNA): TGCAGCGCGGACAGGGTGCTTGAAGCTTTCTTT. Together with reference TRBV29-1 and TRBJ1-1, the CDR3 gives the full variable domain: SAVISQKPSRDICQRGTSLTIQCQVDSQVTMMFWYRQQPGQSLTLIATANQGSEATYESGFVIDKFPISRPNLTFSTLTVSNMSPEDSSIYLCSADRVLEAFFGQGTRLTVV.

The sample holds many counts of this clonotype. This chain links TRBV27 with TRBJ1-1; weak D call: TRBD1 (5 bases). CDR1 and CDR2 (germline): MNHEY, SMNVEV (reference sequence). Trimming left V 3 bases short and J 7 bases short, with 12 bases between. There are 13 residues in the CDR3. CDR3 sequence reads: CASSFGTGNEAFF. For the CDR3, the DNA is TGTGCCAGCAGTTTCGGGACCGGTAATGAAGCTTTCTTT.

This clonotype was observed at least ten times. The chain couples TRBV20-1 to TRBJ1-1; tentative D call: TRBD1 (6 bases). V was cut by 3 bases and J by 1 base, with 9 bases left in between. From germline, CDR1 is DFQATT and CDR2 SNEGSKA (reference sequence). This CDR3 is 13 amino acids long. The CDR3 nucleotides read TGCAGTGCTAGGCTACAGGGGAACACTGAAGCTTTCTTT. Translating gives CSARLQGNTEAFF.

This clonotype turned up a few times. The chain uses TRBV3-1 and TRBJ2-2, with D unresolved. Trimming took 1 base from V and 4 from J, leaving 7 bases between them. CDR1 and CDR2 from the germline V gene are LGHDT and YNNKEL (reference sequence). This CDR3 region has 14 residues. The CDR3 reads CASSQAYRTGELFF. CDR3 DNA sequence: TGTGCCAGCAGCCAAGCCTACCGCACCGGGGAGCTGTTTTTT. The variable domain in full, completed from reference TRBV3-1 and TRBJ2-2, reads DTAVSQTPKYLVTQMGNDKSIKCEQNLGHDTMYWYKQDSKKFLKIMFSYNNKELIINETVPNRFSPKSPDKAHLNLHINSLELGDSAVYFCASSQAYRTGELFFGEGSRLTVL.

This clonotype was picked up many times. This chain links TRBV12-3 or TRBV12-4 with TRBJ2-5; 8 bases match TRBD2. CDR3 length equals 14 residues. V shed 6 bases and J 5 bases; nucleotides not matched to a gene: 8. The CDR3 nucleotides read TGTGCCAGCAGCCACCGGGAGGGCGGTGAGACCCAGTACTTC. The encoded protein is CASSHREGGETQYF.

This clonotype occurred many times. One junction end disagrees with the germline gene, perhaps due to a read error. The CDR3 reads CASRSTSTGELFF. CDR3 DNA: TGTGCTAGCAGATCAACTAGCACCGGGGAGCTGTTTTTT. The genes are TRBV7-7 and TRBJ2-2, with a possible D match to TRBD2 (5 bases). Per the germline V gene, CDR1 is SSHAT and CDR2 is FNYEAQ (reference sequence). The CDR3 is 13 residues long. The full variable domain, with the rest looked up from reference TRBV7-7 and TRBJ2-2, is GAGVSQSPRYKVTKRGQDVTLRCDPISSHATLYWYQQALGQGPEFLTYFNYEAQPDKSGLPSDRFSAERPEGSISTLTIQRTEQRDSAMYRCASRSTSTGELFFGEGSRLTVL.